Sequencing of this T cell receptor beta chain was carried out in a study of T cells after yellow fever vaccination. One entry per CDR3 protein, called by TCRdb with MiXCR from the 5' RACE reads. The data show hundreds of thousands of distinct CDR3 sequences, 3.6% seen once. The V end lost 1 base, the J end lost 0 bases, and 12 bases lay between the germline ends. CDR1 is DFQATT, CDR2 SNEGSKA, per germline (reference sequence). The CDR3 loop spans 15 amino acids. The sample in question was PBMCs, obtained on the day of the yellow fever booster vaccination. This TCR came from a man aged 18 to 30 who received the YFV17D yellow fever vaccine. The V gene is TRBV20-1, the J gene TRBJ2-5; a possible D gene is TRBD2 (5 bases). CDR3 nucleotides: TGCAGTGCTAGAGGTCCGGAGGACGACCAAGAGACCCAGTACTTC. Amino acids: CSARGPEDDQETQYF.